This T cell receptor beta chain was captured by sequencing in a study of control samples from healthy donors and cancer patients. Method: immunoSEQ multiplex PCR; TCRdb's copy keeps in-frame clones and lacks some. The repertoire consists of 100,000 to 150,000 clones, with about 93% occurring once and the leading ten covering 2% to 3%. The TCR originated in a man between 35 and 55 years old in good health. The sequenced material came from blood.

The CDR3 bases are TGTGCCAGCTCCTCCAAAGGCGAAGGGTGGGAGCAGTACTTC. Amino acids: CASSSKGEGWEQYF. The rearrangement uses TRBV18 and TRBJ2-7; D remains ambiguous. The V end lost 6 bases, the J end lost 7 bases, and 19 bases lay between the germline ends. This CDR3 is 14 amino acids long. CDR1 is KGHSH and CDR2 is LQKENI in the germline V gene.